Detailed here is one T cell receptor beta chain. Some clones are missing from TCRdb's copy, which holds only in-frame ones; the method was immunoSEQ multiplex PCR. The repertoire consists of about 50,000 clones, with more than 80% occurring once and the leading ten covering 2.4%. The CDR3 is 15 amino acids. V lost 8 bases and J 2 bases, leaving 14 bases between the germline ends. Per the germline V gene, CDR1 is SGDLS and CDR2 is YYNGEE. This entry comes from a study of a mutant IDH1 vaccine in newly diagnosed glioma. As for the study in general: Former treatment meant radiotherapy, temozolomide, or both; the majority had gotten both.

Stated time point: baseline, week 1 (first vaccination visit). Regarding treatment: pre-vaccination baseline after standard-of-care therapy. The study enrolled donors with new WHO grade 3 or 4 IDH1-mutant, ATRX-lost astrocytomas. The chain joins TRBV9 to TRBJ2-6; tentatively, D is TRBD1 (6 bases). This receptor was identified in a middle-aged man with glioma. This specimen consisted of PBMCs, obtained from a glioma patient treated with radiotherapy, temozolomide or both. CDR3 nucleotides: TGTGCCAGGTTGTTCGAGGGGGCTGGGGCCAACGTCCTGACTTTC. Translated: CARLFEGAGANVLTF.